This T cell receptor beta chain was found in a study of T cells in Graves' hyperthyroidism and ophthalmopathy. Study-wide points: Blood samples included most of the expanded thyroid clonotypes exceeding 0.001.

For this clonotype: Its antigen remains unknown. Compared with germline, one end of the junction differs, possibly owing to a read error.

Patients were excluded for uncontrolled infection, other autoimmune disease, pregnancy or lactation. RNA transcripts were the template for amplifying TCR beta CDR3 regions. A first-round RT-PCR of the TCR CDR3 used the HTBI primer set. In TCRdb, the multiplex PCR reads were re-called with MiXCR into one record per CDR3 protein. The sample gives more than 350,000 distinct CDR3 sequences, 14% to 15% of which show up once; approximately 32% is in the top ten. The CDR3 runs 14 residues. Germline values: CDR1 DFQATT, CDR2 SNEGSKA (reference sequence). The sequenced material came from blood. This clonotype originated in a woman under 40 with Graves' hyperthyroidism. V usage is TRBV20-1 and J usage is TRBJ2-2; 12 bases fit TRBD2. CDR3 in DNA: TGCAGTGCTAGGACTAGCGGGAGCACCGGGGAGCTGTCTTTT. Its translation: CSARTSGSTGELSF.